Following are 29 T cell receptor beta chains from one sample sequenced in a study of cytotoxic CD8 clonotypes in ibrutinib-treated CLL. Produced via immunoSEQ multiplex PCR; TCRdb's table is partial and in-frame only. The sample holds 30,000 to 35,000 clones, 69% seen once. The source was PBMCs, collected before ibrutinib treatment. These receptors originate from a human donor with chronic lymphocytic leukemia.

This clone is a singleton in its sample. This chain uses TRBV5-1 with TRBJ2-1; D uncertain. CDR1 is SGHRS, CDR2 YFSETQ, per germline. V lost 4 bases to trimming and J lost 3 bases, with 8 bases between them. The CDR3 has 13 amino acids. The CDR3 nucleotides are TGCGCCAGCAGCCCGTGGGGCTACAATGAGCAGTTCTTC. It translates to CASSPWGYNEQFF.

The chain is built from TRBV5-1 and TRBJ1-6; 9 bases match TRBD1. After removal of 3 bases from V and 9 bases from J, the junction contained 13 bases not matched to a gene. The CDR3 has 17 residues. Germline V gives CDR1 SGHRS, CDR2 YFSETQ. The CDR3 DNA sequence: TGCGCCAGCAGCTACCATACGATTAGACAGGGGGGTTCACCCCTCCACTTT. Translation gives CASSYHTIRQGGSPLHF.

This chain connects TRBV6-6 to TRBJ1-2; tentative D call: TRBD1 (5 bases). V was pared by 3 bases and J by 4 bases, with 15 bases between. The CDR3 is 15 residues long. CDR1 MNHNY and CDR2 SVGAGI come from the germline V gene (reference sequence). DNA for the CDR3: TGTGCCAGCAGTTATTCCCAGGGTTTGGTCTATGGCTACACCTTC. It specifies CASSYSQGLVYGYTF.

The genes are TRBV30 and TRBJ1-1; possibly TRBD1 for D (5 bases). This CDR3 spans 13 amino acids. Looked up from germline, CDR1 is GTSNPN and CDR2 is SVGIG (reference sequence). Trimming pared 5 bases from V and 11 bases from J, leaving 21 bases between. CDR3 DNA: TGTGCCTGGCGTTGGGGAAAGCAGGGCCCGGCTTTCTTT. Translating it yields CAWRWGKQGPAFF.

This clone turned up a few times. Written as DNA, the CDR3 is TGTGCCAGCAAAGCTAGCGGGAGACTCGATGAGCAGTTCTTC. Translating gives CASKASGRLDEQFF. The rearrangement links TRBV28 to TRBJ2-1, with TRBD2 matching 10 bases. V trimming: 7 bases; J trimming: 8 bases; junction bases outside the gene matches: 8. The CDR3 loop spans 14 amino acids. The germline V gene has CDR1 MDHEN and CDR2 SYDVKM. The full variable domain, with the rest looked up from reference TRBV28 and TRBJ2-1, is DVKVTQSSRYLVKRTGEKVFLECVQDMDHENMFWYRQDPGLGLRLIYFSYDVKMKEKGDIPEGYSVSREKKERFSLILESASTNQTSMYLCASKASGRLDEQFFGPGTRLTVL.

The chain joins TRBV6-5 to TRBJ2-1; TRBD2 matches at 10 bases. The germline CDR1 and CDR2 sequences are MNHEY and SVGAGI. This CDR3 region has 16 residues. Trimming took 0 bases from V and 6 from J; bases not matched to a gene: 5. CDR3 amino acids: CASSYSSLAGVNEQFF. The CDR3 DNA is TGTGCCAGCAGTTACTCGAGTCTAGCGGGAGTCAATGAGCAGTTCTTC.

The CDR3 DNA is TGTGCCAGTAGTATACAGATGTACCAAGAGACCCAGTACTTC. It specifies CASSIQMYQETQYF. This chain links TRBV19 with TRBJ2-5; D ambiguous. The CDR3 runs 14 residues. Germline V gene lookup returns CDR1 LNHDA and CDR2 SQIVND (reference sequence). Trimming left V 2 bases short and J 0 bases short, with 7 bases between. Together with reference TRBV19 and TRBJ2-5, the CDR3 gives the full variable domain: DGGITQSPKYLFRKEGQNVTLSCEQNLNHDAMYWYRQDPGQGLRLIYYSQIVNDFQKGDIAEGYSVSREKKESFPLTVTSAQKNPTAFYLCASSIQMYQETQYFGPGTRLLVL.

CDR3 in DNA: TGTGCCAGCAGGGGGACGGGACAGGGAGCCCTGGGGGACACTGAAGCTTTCTTT. It yields the protein CASRGTGQGALGDTEAFF. The J gene is TRBJ1-1, the V gene TRBV28, with 9 bases that match TRBD1. Germline V gene data show CDR1 as MDHEN and CDR2 as SYDVKM. This CDR3 region has 18 residues. Germline trimming cut 6 bases from V and 3 bases from J; bases unmatched to any gene: 17.

The chain couples TRBV5-1 to TRBJ1-1; 7 nucleotides agree with TRBD1. V dropped 3 bases and J dropped 1; count of bases not matched to a gene: 3. The CDR3 is 14 amino acids. Germline V gene lookup returns CDR1 SGHRS and CDR2 YFSETQ. The CDR3 here is CASSSQGWNTEAFF. The CDR3 DNA follows: TGCGCCAGCAGCTCACAGGGGTGGAACACTGAAGCTTTCTTT.

The chain combines TRBV27 with TRBJ2-5, with no clear D. CDR3 length equals 13 residues. CDR1 is MNHEY and CDR2 is SMNVEV in the germline V gene (reference sequence). V was clipped by 1 base and J by 0 bases, with 3 bases between them. The CDR3 sequence: CASSLFNQETQYF. CDR3 coding DNA: TGTGCCAGCAGTTTATTCAACCAAGAGACCCAGTACTTC.

V is TRBV27 and J is TRBJ2-1, with D perhaps being TRBD1 or TRBD2 (5 bases each). The CDR3 runs to 12 residues. Germline V gene sequence: CDR1 MNHEY, CDR2 SMNVEV (reference sequence). Trimming left V 1 base short and J 10 bases short, with 8 bases between. The CDR3 loop is CASSLLWGEQFF. The CDR3, as DNA: TGTGCCAGCAGTTTATTGTGGGGGGAGCAGTTCTTC.

This clone was counted a few times. The V and J genes are TRBV2 and TRBJ1-5; maybe TRBD1 (5 bases). The germline V gene has CDR1 SNHLY and CDR2 FYNNEI. V lost 3 bases to trimming and J lost 4 bases, with 10 bases between them. The CDR3 consists of 14 residues. CDR3 residues: CASSDGAGNQPQHF. Here the CDR3 DNA reads TGTGCCAGCAGTGACGGGGCGGGAAATCAGCCCCAGCATTTT.

The chain recombines TRBV30 with TRBJ1-5, with 7 bases lining up with TRBD1. The CDR3 has 15 residues. CDR1 and CDR2 from the germline V gene are GTSNPN and SVGIG (reference sequence). J gave up 3 bases and V 0 bases, and 5 bases lay outside the gene matches. CDR3 loop: CAWSVMTGPNQPQHF. DNA for the CDR3: TGTGCCTGGAGTGTTATGACAGGGCCCAATCAGCCCCAGCATTTT.

The chain joins TRBV6-4 to TRBJ1-6; tentative D call: TRBD1 (6 bases). Germline CDR1 MRHNA, CDR2 SNTAGT. The CDR3 spans 19 residues. Trimming removed 6 bases at V and 6 bases at J, with 27 bases between. In nucleotides, the CDR3 is TGTGCCAGCAGGACACCGGGACATAATCACGCTGGGATTAATTCACCCCTCCACTTT. Translated, it gives CASRTPGHNHAGINSPLHF.

The rearrangement links TRBV28 to TRBJ2-5; no clear D gene. V shed 6 bases and J shed 7 bases, with 12 bases lying between them. Germline CDR1 reads MDHEN; CDR2 reads SYDVKM. This CDR3 region has 12 residues. The CDR3 is CASRATMRTQYF. CDR3 in DNA: TGTGCCAGCAGGGCCACGATGAGGACCCAGTACTTC.

This clone was seen a handful of times. The rearrangement joins TRBV19 to TRBJ1-3; D might be TRBD1 (5 bases). Deletions cut 8 bases from V and 4 bases from J, with 12 bases between. The CDR3 length is 13 residues. CDR1 is LNHDA, CDR2 SQIVND, per germline (reference sequence). For the CDR3, the DNA is TGTGCCAGTGGATGGCAGGGAGGAAACACCATATATTTT. Protein sequence: CASGWQGGNTIYF.

The chain recombines TRBV5-6 with TRBJ1-4; D remains unclear. Trimming took off 3 bases at V and 5 bases at J, with 14 bases between the two ends. CDR1 is SGHDT, CDR2 YYEEEE, per germline. The CDR3 length is 15 residues. The CDR3 DNA reads TGTGCCAGCAGCTCTGTGGGAAACCCCAATGAAAAACTGTTTTTT. Its protein is CASSSVGNPNEKLFF.

The V gene is TRBV7-2, the J gene TRBJ2-7; D may match TRBD1 or TRBD2 (6 bases each). This CDR3 region has 14 residues. Trimming took off 5 bases at V and 0 bases at J, with 11 bases between the two ends. Germline V lookup: CDR1 SGHTA, CDR2 FQGNSA. The CDR3 DNA sequence: TGTGCCAGCAGCCCGGGGGCATTCTCCTACGAGCAGTACTTC. It yields the protein CASSPGAFSYEQYF.

CDR3 amino acids: CASSYSGGADYGYTF. CDR3 sequence (DNA): TGTGCCAGCAGTTACTCGGGGGGCGCTGACTATGGCTACACCTTC. J is TRBJ1-2 and V is TRBV6-5; TRBD1 might be the D (6 bases). This CDR3 comprises 15 residues. Per germline, CDR1 MNHEY and CDR2 SVGAGI. The V gene lost 0 bases and the J gene lost 3 bases, with 11 bases spanning the gap.

The rearrangement joins TRBV15 to TRBJ1-1; D is ambiguous. CDR3 length: 17 residues. With 3 bases removed from V and 0 bases from J, the gap between germline ends came to 17 bases. Germline assignment: CDR1 LNHNV and CDR2 YYDKDF (reference sequence). CDR3 nucleotide sequence: TGTGCCACCAGCAGCCGGGCCCAGGTCGTTATGAACACTGAAGCTTTCTTT. It codes for CATSSRAQVVMNTEAFF.

This clone came up once. V is TRBV5-1 and J is TRBJ1-5; the D is unclear. Trimming shortened V by 0 bases and J by 4 bases, and 5 bases separated the two germline ends. Germline V gene lookup returns CDR1 SGHRS and CDR2 YFSETQ. The CDR3 has 13 residues. CDR3 region: CASSLDQNQPQHF. The DNA of the CDR3 is TGCGCCAGCAGCTTGGATCAAAATCAGCCCCAGCATTTT.

By sample share, this clone is medium-sized. The rearrangement links TRBV19 to TRBJ1-5; possible D gene TRBD1, 5 bases. The V end was cut by 5 bases, the J end by 5 bases, with 13 bases between. Germline values: CDR1 LNHDA, CDR2 SQIVND (reference sequence). This CDR3 comprises 14 residues. CDR3 loop: CASSPRGGDQPQHF. The CDR3 DNA reads as TGTGCCAGTAGTCCTAGGGGAGGGGATCAGCCCCAGCATTTT. Full variable domain (remainder filled in from reference TRBV19 and TRBJ1-5): DGGITQSPKYLFRKEGQNVTLSCEQNLNHDAMYWYRQDPGQGLRLIYYSQIVNDFQKGDIAEGYSVSREKKESFPLTVTSAQKNPTAFYLCASSPRGGDQPQHFGDGTRLSIL.

The chain couples TRBV28 to TRBJ2-7; D perhaps matches TRBD2 (7 bases). This CDR3 region has 14 residues. The germline V and J ends were trimmed by 6 bases and 6 bases, with 18 bases remaining between them. The germline gives CDR1 MDHEN, CDR2 SYDVKM. This CDR3 reads CASSRGDNTFEQYF. The CDR3 DNA reads TGTGCCAGCAGCCGGGGGGACAATACATTCGAGCAGTACTTC.

The table lists this clone with a few counts. The chain links TRBV9 to TRBJ2-1; 11 bases fit TRBD2. From germline, CDR1 is SGDLS and CDR2 YYNGEE. The V gene end was trimmed by 10 bases and the J gene end by 4 bases; junction bases not matched to a gene: 4. The CDR3 contains 13 residues. This CDR3 reads CASGTSGYNEQFF. The CDR3 nucleotides read TGTGCCTCCGGGACTAGCGGTTACAATGAGCAGTTCTTC.

J is TRBJ2-3 and V is TRBV7-8; the match to TRBD2 covers 8 bases. The V gene end was trimmed by 3 bases and the J gene end by 3 bases; junction bases not matched to a gene: 14. This CDR3 region has 18 residues. CDR1 is SGHVS, CDR2 FQNEAQ, per germline. As DNA, the CDR3 is TGTGCCAGCAGCTTTGAGCAATCCGGGACTAGGAGAACAGATACGCAGTATTTT. It encodes CASSFEQSGTRRTDTQYF.

The chain uses TRBV4-3 and TRBJ1-3; D may be TRBD1 (5 bases). From germline, CDR1 is LGHNA and CDR2 YSLEER. V lost 0 bases and J lost 8, with 14 bases in between. The CDR3 covers 15 residues. The CDR3 region is CASSQESGLLDTIYF. CDR3 DNA: TGCGCCAGCAGCCAAGAGTCAGGGTTGTTGGACACCATATATTTT.

The CDR3 region has the DNA TGTGCCAGCAGGACAACCTCCTGGGCCCTTTCCAGGGACACCATATATTTT. Protein sequence: CASRTTSWALSRDTIYF. The V gene is TRBV28, the J gene TRBJ1-3; D possibly corresponds to TRBD1 (5 bases). The ends were cut back, 6 bases at V and 8 bases at J, with 26 bases in the middle. CDR3 size: 17 residues. CDR1 MDHEN and CDR2 SYDVKM come from the germline V gene.

The genes are TRBV7-9 and TRBJ1-6, with 8 bases aligning to TRBD1. Germline CDR1 and CDR2: SEHNR and FQNEAQ (reference sequence). The CDR3 totals 15 residues. The junction had 8 bases not matched to a gene; V was cut back by 5 bases and J by 8 bases. The DNA of the CDR3 is TGTGCCAGCAGCCCCCAGGGGGCGACGGATTCACCCCTCCACTTT. Its translation is CASSPQGATDSPLHF.

The V call is TRBV6-5, the J call TRBJ1-2; tentative D call: TRBD1 (6 bases). This CDR3 contains 13 residues. Germline V lookup: CDR1 MNHEY, CDR2 SVGAGI. V lost 6 bases to trimming and J lost 0 bases, with 8 bases between them. DNA of the CDR3: TGTGCCAGCAGCGGACAGACTAACTATGGCTACACCTTC. Amino acid sequence: CASSGQTNYGYTF.